Following are 9 T cell receptor beta chains from one sample sequenced in a study of early T cells in non-severe SARS-CoV-2 infection (dated by TCRdb to the early 2020s). The receptor library was made with 5' RACE. TCRdb records NextSeq 500 as the sequencer. TCRdb passed the public sequencing reads through fastp at Q25 and MiXCR, retaining productive beta sequences. Rows are combined by CDR3 protein, so each entry shows the most common genes and DNA. The sample profile shows approximately 34,000 distinct CDR3 sequences; approximately 7.2% of them were found once. The ten largest account for 9.5% to 15% of the sample. The specimen comprised whole blood, sampled at baseline. These TCRs come from an adult who was a healthcare worker with PCR-confirmed SARS-CoV-2 infection or an uninfected control (not recorded which).

This chain connects TRBV7-9 to TRBJ1-2; D might be TRBD1 (5 bases). V lost 0 bases, J lost 8 bases, and 10 bases lay in between. The CDR3 is made up of 13 amino acids. Germline lookup yields CDR1 SEHNR and CDR2 FQNEAQ (reference sequence). DNA of the CDR3: TGTGCCAGCAGCTTAGCGCTTGGACACGGCTACACCTTC. Translated: CASSLALGHGYTF.

This clonotype was seen a few times. The chain recombines TRBV5-1 with TRBJ2-1, with D perhaps assigned TRBD1 or TRBD2 (6 bases each). The CDR3 is made up of 14 amino acids. Between the trimmed V and J ends, which lost 7 bases and 7 bases, there was a span of 18 bases. The V gene's germline CDR1 is SGHRS and CDR2 YFSETQ. CDR3: CASGRIGGSNEQFF. The CDR3 DNA follows: TGCGCCAGCGGCCGAATCGGGGGCAGTAATGAGCAGTTCTTC.

In nucleotides, the CDR3 is TGCGCCAGCAGCCCCGGACAGGGCAGGACCACTAATGAAAAACTGTTTTTT. The encoded protein is CASSPGQGRTTNEKLFF. The chain links TRBV5-1 to TRBJ1-4, with 8 nucleotides matching TRBD1. Unmatched junction bases numbered 10, after V lost 4 bases and J lost 2 bases. Germline V gene lookup returns CDR1 SGHRS and CDR2 YFSETQ. CDR3 length: 17 residues.

In its sample, this clonotype was seen many times. The chain joins TRBV6-6 to TRBJ1-5; D is unclear. In germline, CDR1 is MNHNY, CDR2 SVGAGI (reference sequence). Trimming left V 6 bases short and J 2 bases short, with 14 bases between. The CDR3 extends over 15 amino acids. CDR3 sequence reads: CASSSFVPGNQPQHF. CDR3 DNA: TGTGCCAGCAGCTCCTTCGTCCCCGGCAATCAGCCCCAGCATTTT.

The rearrangement joins TRBV5-4 to TRBJ2-1; 9 bases are a match to TRBD1. Per the germline V gene, CDR1 is SGHNT and CDR2 is YYREEE (reference sequence). V dropped 2 bases and J dropped 8; count of bases not matched to a gene: 8. The CDR3 covers 15 residues. The CDR3 region is CASSFRHRGLDEQFF. In DNA form, the CDR3 reads TGTGCCAGCAGCTTTCGTCACAGGGGGCTCGATGAGCAGTTCTTC.

V and J are TRBV19 and TRBJ2-3, with D possibly matching TRBD2 (6 bases). The V gene lost 8 bases and the J gene lost 2 bases, with 17 bases spanning the gap. CDR3 size: 15 residues. Germline V gene data show CDR1 as LNHDA and CDR2 as SQIVND (reference sequence). The CDR3 protein is CASSTGGTATDTQYF. The CDR3 DNA reads TGTGCCAGTTCCACGGGCGGGACCGCCACAGATACGCAGTATTTT.

V usage is TRBV20-1 and J usage is TRBJ1-2; D may be TRBD1 (5 bases). V lost 6 bases, J lost 5 bases, and 19 bases lay in between. CDR3 length: 14 amino acids. CDR1 and CDR2 (germline): DFQATT, SNEGSKA (reference sequence). CDR3 in amino acids: CSARRGAQKYGYTF. In DNA, the CDR3 is TGCAGTGCAAGGAGGGGAGCACAGAAGTATGGCTACACCTTC.

The V gene is TRBV29-1, the J gene TRBJ2-7, with D possibly TRBD1 on 6 matching bases. V was shortened by 6 bases and J by 5 bases, with 20 bases between the two germline ends. The CDR3 runs 14 residues. CDR1 and CDR2 from the germline V gene are SQVTM and ANQGSEA. This CDR3 reads CSVRGRARGDEQYF. CDR3 in DNA: TGCAGCGTCCGGGGTCGGGCCAGGGGAGACGAGCAGTACTTC.

V usage is TRBV6-1 and J usage is TRBJ2-1, with 7 bases fitting TRBD1. Germline V gives CDR1 MNHNS, CDR2 SASEGT. CDR3 length: 14 amino acids. V dropped 2 bases and J dropped 5; count of bases not matched to a gene: 3. The CDR3 reads CASSEPGQHNEQFF. The CDR3, as DNA: TGTGCCAGCAGTGAACCGGGACAGCACAATGAGCAGTTCTTC.